The 3 T cell receptor beta chains below come from one sample, sequenced in a study of human T cells and chemical hapten exposure. TCRdb fed the RACE reads into MiXCR, producing one record per CDR3 protein. The sample has more than 150,000 distinct CDR3 sequences; around 13% are singletons. Time point denoted: patch test 1, 2 weeks after DPC sensitization. The sample's treatment: therapeutic diphenylcyclopropenone sensitization with weekly scalp DPC. Sequences were derived from whole blood, sampled in connection with sensitization to the hapten diphenylcyclopropenone (DPC). The receptors come from a woman in her twenties or thirties with alopecia areata. Some clones in this sample may be carry-over from other donors' samples.

This clonotype was detected a few times. The chain uses TRBV7-3 and TRBJ1-2, with D tentatively TRBD1 (5 bases). Trimming pared 1 base from V and 4 bases from J, leaving 7 bases between. CDR1 is SGHTA, CDR2 FQGTGA, per germline. The CDR3 loop spans 13 amino acids. CDR3 amino acids: CASSLNTGYGYTF. In DNA form, the CDR3 reads TGTGCCAGCAGCTTAAACACAGGCTATGGCTACACCTTC.

The J gene is TRBJ2-7, the V gene TRBV28, with 9 bases that match TRBD2. The CDR3 spans 13 residues. The germline CDR1 and CDR2 sequences are MDHEN and SYDVKM. V lost 8 bases to trimming and J lost 6 bases; unmatched junction nucleotides: 8. Here the CDR3 reads CASHTSGLLEQYF. In nucleotides, the CDR3 is TGTGCCAGCCACACTAGCGGGCTACTCGAGCAGTACTTC.

This chain uses TRBV4-3 with TRBJ1-1; D gene uncertain. The CDR3 consists of 16 residues. CDR1 is LGHNA and CDR2 is YSLEER in the germline V gene. Trimming left V 3 bases short and J 1 base short, with 15 bases between. CDR3 DNA sequence: TGCGCCAGCAGCCACCCCGCTAGAGGAGGGAACACTGAAGCTTTCTTT. It codes for CASSHPARGGNTEAFF.